These 20 T cell receptor beta chains originate from one sample sequenced in a study of blood T cell repertoires in COVID-19. Libraries were prepared by immunoSEQ multiplex PCR; TCRdb keeps only in-frame clonotypes and omits some of them. This sample has about 200,000 clones, with about 83% found just once. What was sequenced was PBMCs or T cells enriched from blood (not recorded which). The receptor source for this set is a man aged 40-49 years with acute COVID-19.

This chain joins TRBV5-1 and TRBJ1-5; D ambiguous. The CDR3 length is 15 residues. V was trimmed by 2 bases and J by 3 bases, leaving 12 bases between them. Looked up from germline, CDR1 is SGHRS and CDR2 is YFSETQ. The chain's CDR3 is CASSFRGGFNQPQHF. Here the CDR3 DNA reads TGCGCCAGCAGCTTTCGGGGAGGCTTCAATCAGCCCCAGCATTTT.

The chain couples TRBV7-9 to TRBJ2-1; 8 bases fit TRBD2. CDR1 is SEHNR, CDR2 FQNEAQ, per germline (reference sequence). This CDR3 comprises 14 residues. J gave up 7 bases and V 5 bases, and 7 bases lay outside the gene matches. The DNA of the CDR3 is TGTGCCAGCAGCCCCCACGGGGGGGGGAATGAGCAGTTCTTC. This sequence encodes CASSPHGGGNEQFF.

The gene calls are TRBV2 and TRBJ2-7; a weak D match, TRBD2 (6 bases). Trimming removed 6 bases from V and 7 bases from J, with 13 bases in between. Germline V gives CDR1 SNHLY, CDR2 FYNNEI. The CDR3 is made up of 12 amino acids. This CDR3 is CASRDLGSEQYF. In nucleotides, the CDR3 is TGTGCCAGCAGGGACCTCGGGAGTGAGCAGTACTTC.

The V and J genes are TRBV18 and TRBJ2-1; 8 nucleotides agree with TRBD2. The length of the CDR3 is 15 residues. Germline CDR1 KGHSH, CDR2 LQKENI. The V and J ends lost 2 bases and 5 bases, in that order; junction bases with no gene match: 5. CDR3 DNA sequence: TGTGCCAGCTCACCAGGAAGCGGGAGCAACAATGAGCAGTTCTTC. Translation gives CASSPGSGSNNEQFF.

The CDR3 sequence: CASSYGGRRGYTF. The CDR3 DNA follows: TGTGCCAGCAGCTACGGGGGACGGCGTGGCTACACCTTC. The chain couples TRBV7-9 to TRBJ1-2; possibly TRBD1 for D (5 bases). The germline V gene encodes CDR1 SEHNR and CDR2 FQNEAQ (reference sequence). V lost 4 bases, J lost 7 bases, and 13 bases lay in between. The CDR3 contains 13 residues. The variable domain in full, completed from reference TRBV7-9 and TRBJ1-2, reads DTGVSQNPRHKITKRGQNVTFRCDPISEHNRLYWYRQTLGQGPEFLTYFQNEAQLEKSRLLSDRFSAERPKGSFSTLEIQRTEQGDSAMYLCASSYGGRRGYTFGSGTRLTVV.

The chain has TRBV2 and TRBJ1-5, with TRBD1 matching 8 bases. J lost 5 bases, V lost 6 bases, and 9 bases had no gene match. Germline CDR1 is SNHLY and CDR2 is FYNNEI. This CDR3 has 15 amino acids. DNA for the CDR3: TGTGCCAGCAGCCGGGACAGGAACCTTGATCAGCCCCAGCATTTT. It codes for CASSRDRNLDQPQHF.

V gene TRBV27 combines with J gene TRBJ2-7; 8 positions agree with TRBD2. CDR1 is MNHEY and CDR2 is SMNVEV in the germline V gene (reference sequence). CDR3 length: 14 residues. Trimming took 6 bases from V and 4 from J; bases not matched to a gene: 8. CDR3 sequence (DNA): TGTGCCAGCAGCCTGACGGGGGGGGATTACGAGCAGTACTTC. Its protein product is CASSLTGGDYEQYF.

The chain joins TRBV28 to TRBJ2-2; D is unresolved. This CDR3 has 17 amino acids. Trimming took 6 bases from V and 0 from J, leaving 17 bases between them. Germline V CDR1 and CDR2: MDHEN, SYDVKM. For the CDR3, the DNA is TGTGCCAGCAGCTCCCTCCTTCGGGTCTCGAACACCGGGGAGCTGTTTTTT. It encodes CASSSLLRVSNTGELFF.

The chain combines TRBV7-3 with TRBJ2-2; 7 bases agree with TRBD1. Germline CDR1 is SGHTA and CDR2 is FQGTGA. The length of the CDR3 is 15 residues. With 0 bases clipped from V and 3 bases from J, the junction kept 1 base outside the gene matches. CDR3 nucleotides: TGTGCCAGCAGCTTAACAGGGACAGACACCGGGGAGCTGTTTTTT. It translates to CASSLTGTDTGELFF.

The V gene is TRBV29-1, the J gene TRBJ1-1, with 7 positions matching TRBD1. This CDR3 has 11 amino acids. CDR1 and CDR2 from the germline V gene are SQVTM and ANQGSEA. CDR3 amino acids: CSVDRATEAFF. The CDR3 bases are TGCAGTGTCGACAGGGCCACTGAAGCTTTCTTT.

This chain uses TRBV3-1 (or the pseudogene TRBV3-2) with TRBJ1-3; weak D call: TRBD1 (5 bases). V gave up 3 bases and J gave up 2 bases, with 5 bases separating them. The CDR3 sequence is 13 residues long. Germline V gives CDR1 LGHDT, CDR2 YNNKEL (reference sequence). The CDR3 region has the DNA TGTGCCAGCAGCCAGGGGCCTGGAAACACCATATATTTT. Encoded protein: CASSQGPGNTIYF.

The chain is built from TRBV9 and TRBJ2-1, with 10 bases fitting TRBD1. This CDR3 contains 15 residues. V dropped 2 bases and J dropped 5; count of bases not matched to a gene: 4. Germline V gene data show CDR1 as SGDLS and CDR2 as YYNGEE. As DNA, the CDR3 is TGTGCCAGCAGCGTTGCCGGGACAGGGGACAATGAGCAGTTCTTC. It yields the protein CASSVAGTGDNEQFF.

The genes are TRBV6-5 and TRBJ2-7; 9 positions agree with TRBD1. The junction had 3 bases not matched to a gene; V was cut back by 0 bases and J by 3 bases. The CDR3 totals 15 residues. Germline CDR1 is MNHEY and CDR2 is SVGAGI. The CDR3 DNA sequence: TGTGCCAGCAGTTACTCACAGGGGGCGTTCTACGAGCAGTACTTC. Protein product: CASSYSQGAFYEQYF.

The chain carries TRBV27 and TRBJ1-2; D may be TRBD1 (5 bases). The V gene lost 4 bases and the J gene lost 6 bases, with 15 bases spanning the gap. CDR3 size: 14 residues. CDR1 is MNHEY, CDR2 SMNVEV, per germline (reference sequence). The CDR3 DNA sequence: TGTGCCAGCAGTTCTGCGGGGCTAAGGGATGGCTACACCTTC. Protein sequence: CASSSAGLRDGYTF.

The chain links TRBV15 to TRBJ2-7; D gene unclear. The germline CDR1 and CDR2 sequences are LNHNV and YYDKDF (reference sequence). Trimming removed 0 bases from V and 2 bases from J, with 2 bases in between. CDR3 length: 12 residues. CDR3 sequence (DNA): TGTGCCACCAGCAGAGACGCCTACGAGCAGTACTTC. It translates to CATSRDAYEQYF.

This clone was observed a single time. V gene TRBV7-2 combines with J gene TRBJ2-7, with D maybe TRBD1 (6 bases). Trimming removed 3 bases from V and 6 bases from J, with 9 bases in between. The CDR3 loop spans 12 amino acids. Germline V gives CDR1 SGHTA, CDR2 FQGNSA. Here the CDR3 DNA reads TGTGCCAGCAGCTTCCGAGGGGGCGAGCAGTACTTC. This sequence encodes CASSFRGGEQYF.

V is TRBV5-1 and J is TRBJ2-1; 8 bases fit TRBD1. CDR3 length: 15 residues. Germline V CDR1 and CDR2: SGHRS, YFSETQ. With V trimmed by 2 bases and J by 10 bases, 11 bases remained unmatched. The CDR3, as DNA: TGCGCCAGCAGCTTCGAGACAGGGGCCCTCGAGGAGCAGTTCTTC. Amino acids: CASSFETGALEEQFF. The full variable domain, with the rest looked up from reference TRBV5-1 and TRBJ2-1, is KAGVTQTPRYLIKTRGQQVTLSCSPISGHRSVSWYQQTPGQGLQFLFEYFSETQRNKGNFPGRFSGRQFSNSRSEMNVSTLELGDSALYLCASSFETGALEEQFFGPGTRLTVL.

This clone appeared a single time. The chain combines TRBV2 with TRBJ2-2, with 10 bases matching TRBD2. Germline V gene data show CDR1 as SNHLY and CDR2 as FYNNEI. This CDR3 has 15 amino acids. V lost 5 bases and J lost 4; bases outside the gene matches: 4. The CDR3 reads CASSLAGVRTGELFF. CDR3 nucleotides: TGTGCCAGCAGTCTAGCGGGAGTTCGCACCGGGGAGCTGTTTTTT. Using reference TRBV2 and TRBJ2-2 for the parts outside the CDR3, the full variable domain is EPEVTQTPSHQVTQMGQEVILRCVPISNHLYFYWYRQILGQKVEFLVSFYNNEISEKSEIFDDQFSVERPDGSNFTLKIRSTKLEDSAMYFCASSLAGVRTGELFFGEGSRLTVL.

The gene calls are TRBV6-5 and TRBJ1-4; no reliable D call. V lost 6 bases and J 4 bases, leaving 9 bases between the germline ends. The length of the CDR3 is 13 residues. Germline V gene lookup returns CDR1 MNHEY and CDR2 SVGAGI. The CDR3 region has the DNA TGTGCCAGCAGCCTCAATAGTAATGAAAAACTGTTTTTT. This translates into CASSLNSNEKLFF.

The table lists this clone with a few counts. V gene TRBV28 combines with J gene TRBJ1-1; D remains ambiguous. Germline-derived CDR1 and CDR2 are MDHEN and SYDVKM. The CDR3 covers 11 residues. Trimming removed 10 bases at V and 2 bases at J, with 8 bases between. This CDR3 is CATNSNTEAFF. The CDR3 bases are TGTGCCACCAACTCCAACACTGAAGCTTTCTTT. The complete variable domain, with remaining parts taken from reference TRBV28 and TRBJ1-1, reads DVKVTQSSRYLVKRTGEKVFLECVQDMDHENMFWYRQDPGLGLRLIYFSYDVKMKEKGDIPEGYSVSREKKERFSLILESASTNQTSMYLCATNSNTEAFFGQGTRLTVV.